This T cell receptor (beta chain) derives from a study of cytotoxic CD8 clonotypes in ibrutinib-treated CLL. Overall study findings and caveats: Contraction or stability on treatment was seen for public clonotypes, which were uncommon. An increase in clonality occurred at ibrutinib response, followed by a return toward baseline at progression.

With respect to this clone: Its specificity is unknown.

This table comes from immunoSEQ multiplex PCR, and its TCRdb copy is limited to in-frame clones, with some not included. The sample records about 140,000 clones, approximately 77% being singletons. This TCR came from a human donor with chronic lymphocytic leukemia. This material consisted of PBMCs, taken after 12 months of ibrutinib treatment.

CDR3 nucleotides: TGTGCCAGCAGCTTAAGCGCCCTCTTGGGCGGTAGCACAGATACGCAGTATTTT. This gives the protein CASSLSALLGGSTDTQYF. The J gene is TRBJ2-3, the V gene TRBV11-2; D not resolved. Trimming took off 2 bases at V and 0 bases at J, with 18 bases between the two ends. The length of the CDR3 is 18 residues. Germline CDR1 is SGHAT and CDR2 is FQNNGV.